This record covers a single T cell receptor (beta chain). The assay was immunoSEQ multiplex PCR, and TCRdb's table has in-frame clones only and misses some. The table shows tens of thousands of clones, with approximately 90% occurring only once. The sample comes from a study of OX40 agonist ivuxolimab in advanced cancers. The overall study: The patients got ivuxolimab, which is an agonistic anti-OX40 (CD134) antibody. While on treatment, patients had intravenous ivuxolimab at 0.01 to 10 mg/kg every 2 weeks. Participants could have had prior anti-PD-1, anti-PD-L1 or anti-CTLA-4 therapy, and around 40% had some.

The germline V gene has CDR1 SGHTA and CDR2 FQGNSA. V gave up 5 bases and J gave up 3 bases, with 11 bases separating them. This CDR3 region has 13 residues. The sample consisted of CD4+ or CD8+ T cells sorted from blood, taken in a trial of the OX40 agonist ivuxolimab. The clonotype comes from an adult with an advanced solid tumor such as melanoma, head and neck, liver or kidney cancer. The chain carries TRBV7-2 and TRBJ2-7; D is possibly TRBD2 (5 bases). The CDR3 coding sequence is TGTGCCAGCAGCCTAATGAGGGACTACGAGCAGTACTTC. Protein: CASSLMRDYEQYF.